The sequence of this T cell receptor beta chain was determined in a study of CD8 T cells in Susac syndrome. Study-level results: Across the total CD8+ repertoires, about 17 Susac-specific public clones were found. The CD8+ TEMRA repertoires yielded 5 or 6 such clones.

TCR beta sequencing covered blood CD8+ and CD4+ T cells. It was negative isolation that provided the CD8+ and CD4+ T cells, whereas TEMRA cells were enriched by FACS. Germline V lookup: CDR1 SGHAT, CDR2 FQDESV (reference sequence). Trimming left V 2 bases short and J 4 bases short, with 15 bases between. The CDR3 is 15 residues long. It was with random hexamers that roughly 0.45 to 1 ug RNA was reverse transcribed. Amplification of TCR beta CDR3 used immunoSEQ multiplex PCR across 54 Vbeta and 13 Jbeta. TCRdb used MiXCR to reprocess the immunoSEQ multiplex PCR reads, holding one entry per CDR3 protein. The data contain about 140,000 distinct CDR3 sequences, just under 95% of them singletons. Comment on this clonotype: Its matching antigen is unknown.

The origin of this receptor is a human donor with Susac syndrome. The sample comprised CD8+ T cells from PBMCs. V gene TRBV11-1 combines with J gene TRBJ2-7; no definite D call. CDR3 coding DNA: TGTGCCAGCAGCTTACCCCGGACCGAGCTTTACGAGCAGTACTTC. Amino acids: CASSLPRTELYEQYF.